This T cell receptor beta chain was documented in a study of T cells after somatic rescue of genetic block. This clone occurred once. Sequencing used immunoSEQ multiplex PCR; TCRdb keeps in-frame clones, though not all of them. Here the sample spans 67,000 or so clones, more than 75% being singletons. Germline V CDR1 and CDR2: ENHRY, SYGVKD. The CDR3 runs 13 residues. The J gene is TRBJ2-3, the V gene TRBV10-3, with a tentative D call TRBD2 (7 bases). The specimen sequenced was peripheral blood mononuclear cells (PBMCs). The TCR sequence derives from a man younger than 45. The CDR3: CASGAGAPDTQYF. The CDR3 bases are TGTGCTTCCGGGGCGGGGGCCCCAGATACGCAGTATTTT.